This T cell receptor beta chain was sequenced during a study of blood T cell repertoires in COVID-19. The CDR3 loop spans 16 amino acids. The V gene end was trimmed by 0 bases and the J gene end by 4 bases; junction bases not matched to a gene: 5. Germline V gene data show CDR1 as LGHNA and CDR2 as YSLEER. Generated by immunoSEQ multiplex PCR, the TCRdb table keeps only in-frame clones and is missing some. The sample has roughly 170,000 clones, approximately 87% seen once. The V gene is TRBV4-3, the J gene TRBJ1-4; 7 bases map to TRBD1. The sequenced material came from peripheral blood. This receptor was taken from a man in his sixties or seventies with active or convalescent COVID-19. The CDR3 sequence is CASSQEGGQHNEKLFF. CDR3 DNA sequence: TGCGCCAGCAGCCAAGAGGGGGGACAGCATAATGAAAAACTGTTTTTT.